The rows below give T cell receptor beta chains drawn from one sample of a study of blood T cell repertoires in COVID-19. TCRdb's copy holds only in-frame clones and misses some; the assay was immunoSEQ multiplex PCR. The table lists 100,000 to 120,000 clones, around 85% of them singletons. Sequencing was done on a sample of peripheral blood. The receptor source for this set is a woman aged 55-70 years with COVID-19, enrolled during active disease. Both conserved end residues are part of each CDR3. D genes are given only for firm matches. Clone size is not always given. Where it is, it says once, few, many or a class for expanded clones.

size: NA; J: TRBJ1-6; D: NA; V: TRBV5-1; CDR3: CASSLGRRDNSPLHF; DNA: TGCGCCAGCAGCTTGGGGCGCAGGGATAATTCACCCCTCCACTTT
size: NA; J: TRBJ2-5; D: TRBD2; V: TRBV11-2; CDR3: CASSLGSGGAGETQYF; DNA: TGTGCCAGCAGCCTCGGCAGCGGGGGGGCGGGAGAGACCCAGTACTTC
size: once; J: TRBJ2-1; D: NA; V: TRBV7-2; CDR3: CASNIDWRYNEQFF; DNA: TGTGCCAGCAATATCGACTGGCGATACAATGAGCAGTTCTTC
size: NA; J: TRBJ2-4; D: NA; V: TRBV2; CDR3: CASSLAKNIQYF; DNA: TGTGCCAGCAGTCTGGCCAAAAACATTCAGTACTTC
size: NA; J: TRBJ1-1; D: TRBD1; V: TRBV7-8; CDR3: CASSLRDRGSTEAFF; DNA: TGTGCCAGCAGCTTAAGGGACAGGGGCAGTACTGAAGCTTTCTTT
size: NA; J: TRBJ1-2; D: NA; V: TRBV4-3; CDR3: CASSQDGSGGDGYTF; DNA: TGCGCCAGCAGCCAAGACGGGAGCGGCGGGGATGGCTACACCTTC
size: NA; J: TRBJ1-5; D: TRBD1; V: TRBV6-1; CDR3: CASSGPGQGAMGNQPQHF; DNA: TGTGCCAGCAGTGGGCCGGGACAGGGGGCTATGGGCAATCAGCCCCAGCATTTT
size: NA; J: TRBJ1-1; D: NA; V: TRBV5-5; CDR3: CASSEGHANTEAFF; DNA: TGTGCCAGCAGCGAGGGACACGCGAACACTGAAGCTTTCTTT
size: NA; J: TRBJ2-4; D: TRBD1; V: TRBV4-3; CDR3: CASSPGQGDLAKNIQYF; DNA: TGCGCCAGCAGCCCGGGACAGGGAGATTTAGCCAAAAACATTCAGTACTTC
size: NA; J: TRBJ1-4; D: TRBD1; V: TRBV7-8; CDR3: CASSLVAGTGDEKLFF; DNA: TGTGCCAGCAGCTTAGTCGCCGGGACAGGGGATGAAAAACTGTTTTTT
size: NA; J: TRBJ1-1; D: NA; V: TRBV4-1; CDR3: CASRQVNTEAFF; DNA: TGCGCCAGCAGACAGGTGAACACTGAAGCTTTCTTT
size: NA; J: TRBJ1-4; D: TRBD1; V: TRBV7-9; CDR3: CASSSRRQGAREKLFF; DNA: TGTGCCAGCAGCTCGAGAAGGCAGGGGGCACGGGAAAAACTGTTTTTT
size: NA; J: TRBJ1-6; D: TRBD1; V: TRBV6-4; CDR3: CASRIIVGTGNSPLHF; DNA: TGTGCCAGCAGGATAATTGTAGGGACAGGCAATTCACCCCTCCACTTT
size: once; J: TRBJ2-7; D: NA; V: TRBV2; CDR3: CASSESTGSYEQYF; DNA: TGTGCCAGCTCAGAATCCACGGGTTCCTACGAGCAGTACTTC
size: once; J: TRBJ2-5; D: NA; V: TRBV27; CDR3: CASTRGHGETQYF; DNA: TGTGCCAGCACCAGAGGACACGGGGAGACCCAGTACTTC
size: NA; J: TRBJ1-2; D: TRBD1; V: TRBV29-1; CDR3: CSVAQGDPYGYTF; DNA: TGCAGCGTGGCCCAGGGGGACCCCTATGGCTACACCTTC
size: once; J: TRBJ2-5; D: NA; V: TRBV7-6; CDR3: CASSLAEETQYF; DNA: TGTGCCAGCAGCTTAGCGGAGGAGACCCAGTACTTC
size: few; J: TRBJ2-7; D: TRBD1; V: TRBV2; CDR3: CASRPGQGAPEQYF; DNA: TGTGCCAGCAGACCGGGACAGGGGGCCCCCGAGCAGTACTTC
size: NA; J: TRBJ1-2; D: NA; V: TRBV28; CDR3: CASRTNSGGYTF; DNA: TGTGCCAGCAGAACAAACAGCGGTGGCTACACCTTC
size: NA; J: TRBJ2-3; D: TRBD2; V: TRBV7-9; CDR3: CASSLFLAASTDTQYF; DNA: TGTGCCAGCAGCTTATTCCTAGCGGCTAGCACAGATACGCAGTATTTT
size: few; J: TRBJ1-1; D: NA; V: TRBV28; CDR3: CASPPNAGSMNTEAFF; DNA: TGTGCCAGCCCCCCGAACGCGGGTTCCATGAACACTGAAGCTTTCTTT
size: NA; J: TRBJ1-2; D: NA; V: TRBV6-4; CDR3: CASSAGYTGKGYTF; DNA: TGTGCCAGCAGTGCGGGGTACACAGGGAAAGGCTACACCTTC
size: NA; J: TRBJ2-3; D: NA; V: TRBV2; CDR3: CASSEAPGDPSTDTQYF; DNA: TGTGCCAGCAGTGAAGCACCAGGGGATCCTAGCACAGATACGCAGTATTTT
size: NA; J: TRBJ2-1; D: NA; V: TRBV9; CDR3: CASSVGGGGPYNEQFF; DNA: TGTGCCAGCAGCGTAGGCGGCGGGGGCCCTTACAATGAGCAGTTCTTC
size: NA; J: TRBJ2-3; D: NA; V: TRBV5-1; CDR3: CASSVRVDTDTQYF; DNA: TGCGCCAGCAGCGTACGGGTCGACACAGATACGCAGTATTTT
size: NA; J: TRBJ1-6; D: NA; V: TRBV9; CDR3: CASSLDGENSPLHF; DNA: TGTGCCAGCAGCCTCGACGGAGAGAATTCACCCCTCCACTTT
size: NA; J: TRBJ2-3; D: NA; V: TRBV5-6; CDR3: CASSRKEGYTQYF; DNA: TGTGCCAGCAGCAGAAAAGAGGGATATACGCAGTATTTT
size: NA; J: TRBJ1-2; D: TRBD1; V: TRBV10-2; CDR3: CASSGLQGPGYGYTF; DNA: TGCGCCAGCAGTGGTTTACAGGGGCCTGGCTATGGCTACACCTTC
size: NA; J: TRBJ2-7; D: TRBD1; V: TRBV18; CDR3: CASSRDRGSSYEQYF; DNA: TGTGCCAGCTCCCGGGACAGGGGTTCGTCCTACGAGCAGTACTTC
size: NA; J: TRBJ2-7; D: TRBD2; V: TRBV20-1; CDR3: CSASGGGPIYEQYF; DNA: TGCAGTGCTAGTGGCGGGGGGCCCATCTACGAGCAGTACTTC
size: NA; J: TRBJ2-3; D: TRBD2; V: TRBV14; CDR3: CASSQKSGGAGDTQYF; DNA: TGTGCCAGCAGCCAAAAAAGCGGGGGGGCCGGAGATACGCAGTATTTT
size: once; J: TRBJ2-7; D: NA; V: TRBV19; CDR3: CASSPQVRDEQYF; DNA: TGTGCCAGTTCCCCGCAGGTACGTGACGAGCAGTACTTC
size: NA; J: TRBJ2-1; D: NA; V: TRBV5-4; CDR3: CASSRGTDYNEQFF; DNA: TGTGCCAGCAGCCGCGGGACTGATTACAATGAGCAGTTCTTC
size: NA; J: TRBJ1-6; D: TRBD1; V: TRBV10-3; CDR3: CAISEGDRGNSPLHF; DNA: TGTGCCATCAGTGAGGGGGACAGGGGAAATTCACCCCTCCACTTT
size: NA; J: TRBJ1-4; D: TRBD1; V: TRBV5-1; CDR3: CASSWDSGEKLFF; DNA: TGCGCCAGCAGCTGGGACAGCGGTGAAAAACTGTTTTTT
size: once; J: TRBJ2-5; D: NA; V: TRBV19; CDR3: CASSIRGIQETQYF; DNA: TGTGCCAGTAGTATCCGGGGGATTCAAGAGACCCAGTACTTC
size: NA; J: TRBJ1-6; D: TRBD1; V: TRBV20-1; CDR3: CSASRSFPSDRVFDSPLHF; DNA: TGCAGTGCTAGTCGCTCCTTTCCTTCGGACAGGGTTTTTGATTCACCCCTCCACTTT